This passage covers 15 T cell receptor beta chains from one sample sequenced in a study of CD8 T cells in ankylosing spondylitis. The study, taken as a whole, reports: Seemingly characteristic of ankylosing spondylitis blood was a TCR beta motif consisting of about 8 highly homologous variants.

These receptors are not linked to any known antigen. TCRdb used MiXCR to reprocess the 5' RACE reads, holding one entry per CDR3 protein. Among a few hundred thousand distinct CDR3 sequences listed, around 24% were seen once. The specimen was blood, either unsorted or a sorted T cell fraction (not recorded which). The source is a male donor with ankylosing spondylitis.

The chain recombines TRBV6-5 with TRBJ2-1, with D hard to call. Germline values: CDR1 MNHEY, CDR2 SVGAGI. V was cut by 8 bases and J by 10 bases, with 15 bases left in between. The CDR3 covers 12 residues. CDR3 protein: CASARDEGEQFF. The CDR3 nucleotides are TGTGCCAGCGCCCGAGACGAAGGCGAGCAGTTCTTC.

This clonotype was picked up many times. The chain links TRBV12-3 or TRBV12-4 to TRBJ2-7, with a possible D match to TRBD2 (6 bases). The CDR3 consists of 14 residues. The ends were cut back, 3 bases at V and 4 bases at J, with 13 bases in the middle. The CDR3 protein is CASSFTGESYEQYF. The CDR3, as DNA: TGTGCCAGCAGTTTTACGGGGGAGTCTTACGAGCAGTACTTC.

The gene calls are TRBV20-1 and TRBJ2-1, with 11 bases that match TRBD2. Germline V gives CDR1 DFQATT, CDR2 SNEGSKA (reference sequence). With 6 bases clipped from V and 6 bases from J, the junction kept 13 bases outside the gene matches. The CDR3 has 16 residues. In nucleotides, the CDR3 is TGCAGTGCCACCGCCGGGACTAGCGGTTCTCTCAATGAGCAGTTCTTC. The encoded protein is CSATAGTSGSLNEQFF.

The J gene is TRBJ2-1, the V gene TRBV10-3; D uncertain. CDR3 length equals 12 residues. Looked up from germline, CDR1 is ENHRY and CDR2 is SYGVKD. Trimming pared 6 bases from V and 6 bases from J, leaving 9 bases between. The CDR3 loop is CAISSIGNEQFF. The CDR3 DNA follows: TGTGCCATCAGCTCGATTGGCAATGAGCAGTTCTTC.

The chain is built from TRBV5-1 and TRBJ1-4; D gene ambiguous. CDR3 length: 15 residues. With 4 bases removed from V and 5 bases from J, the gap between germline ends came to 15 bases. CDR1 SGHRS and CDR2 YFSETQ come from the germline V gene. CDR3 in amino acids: CASSTLGARNEKLFF. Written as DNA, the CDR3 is TGCGCCAGCAGCACATTGGGAGCTCGGAATGAAAAACTGTTTTTT.

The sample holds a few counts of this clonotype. In nucleotides, the CDR3 is TGTGCCAGCTCACACGACAGGCTGAACACTGAAGCTTTCTTT. It codes for CASSHDRLNTEAFF. The V call is TRBV18, the J call TRBJ1-1, with a possible D match to TRBD1 (6 bases). Germline V CDR1 and CDR2: KGHSH, LQKENI. V was pared by 4 bases and J by 0 bases, with 9 bases between. The CDR3 loop spans 14 amino acids.

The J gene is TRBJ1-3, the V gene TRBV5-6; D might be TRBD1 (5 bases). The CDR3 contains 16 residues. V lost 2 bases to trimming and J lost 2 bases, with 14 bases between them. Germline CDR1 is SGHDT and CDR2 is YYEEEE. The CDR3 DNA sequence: TGTGCCAGCAGCTTTCGAACAGGTCGGGCTGGAAACACCATATATTTT. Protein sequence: CASSFRTGRAGNTIYF.

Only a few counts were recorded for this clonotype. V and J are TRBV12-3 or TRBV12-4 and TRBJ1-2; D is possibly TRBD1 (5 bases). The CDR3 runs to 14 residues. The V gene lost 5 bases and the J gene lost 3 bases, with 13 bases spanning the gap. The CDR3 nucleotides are TGTGCCAGCAGTCCACAAGGGACTGACTATGGCTACACCTTC. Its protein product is CASSPQGTDYGYTF.

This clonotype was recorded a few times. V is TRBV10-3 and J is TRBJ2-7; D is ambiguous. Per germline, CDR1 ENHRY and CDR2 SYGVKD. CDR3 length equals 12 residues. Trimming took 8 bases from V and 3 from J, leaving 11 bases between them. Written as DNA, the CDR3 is TGTGCCATCGCTTCACCGGTCTACGAGCAGTACTTC. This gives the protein CAIASPVYEQYF.

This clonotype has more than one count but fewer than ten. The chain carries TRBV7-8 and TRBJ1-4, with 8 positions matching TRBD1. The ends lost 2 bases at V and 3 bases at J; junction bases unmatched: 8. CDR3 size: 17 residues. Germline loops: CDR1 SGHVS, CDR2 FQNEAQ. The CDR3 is CASSLWSRGPPNEKLFF. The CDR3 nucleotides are TGTGCCAGCAGCTTATGGTCCAGGGGGCCTCCTAATGAAAAACTGTTTTTT. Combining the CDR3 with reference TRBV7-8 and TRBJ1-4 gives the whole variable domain GAGVSQSPRYKVAKRGQDVALRCDPISGHVSLFWYQQALGQGPEFLTYFQNEAQLDKSGLPSDRFFAERPEGSVSTLKIQRTQQEDSAVYLCASSLWSRGPPNEKLFFGSGTQLSVL.

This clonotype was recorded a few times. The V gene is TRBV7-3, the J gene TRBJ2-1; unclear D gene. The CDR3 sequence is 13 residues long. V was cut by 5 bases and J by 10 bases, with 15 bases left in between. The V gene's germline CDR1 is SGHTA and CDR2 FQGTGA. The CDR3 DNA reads TGTGCCAGCAGCGTCCCTGACTCCCGCGAGCAGTTCTTC. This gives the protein CASSVPDSREQFF.

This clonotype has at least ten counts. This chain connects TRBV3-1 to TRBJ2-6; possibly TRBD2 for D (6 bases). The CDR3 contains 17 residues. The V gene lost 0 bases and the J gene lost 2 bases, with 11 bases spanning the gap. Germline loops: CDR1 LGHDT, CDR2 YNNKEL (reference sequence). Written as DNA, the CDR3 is TGTGCCAGCAGCCAAGATGCAGGAGGGGCTGGGGCCAACGTCCTGACTTTC. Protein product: CASSQDAGGAGANVLTF.

In DNA, the CDR3 is TGCAGTGCTAGTTCCCCCATTACGGGAGGGGACAATGAGCAGTTCTTC. Protein product: CSASSPITGGDNEQFF. The chain recombines TRBV20-1 with TRBJ2-1, with 8 bases identical to TRBD2. V was clipped by 3 bases and J by 5 bases; unmatched bases: 12. Germline V lookup: CDR1 DFQATT, CDR2 SNEGSKA (reference sequence). The CDR3 consists of 16 residues.

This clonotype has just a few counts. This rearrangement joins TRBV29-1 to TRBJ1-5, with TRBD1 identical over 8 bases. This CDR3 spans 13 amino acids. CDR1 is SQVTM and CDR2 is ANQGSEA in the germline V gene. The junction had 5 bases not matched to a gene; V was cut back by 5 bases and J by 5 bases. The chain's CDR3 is CSVNQGADQPQHF. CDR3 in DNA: TGCAGCGTTAATCAGGGGGCAGATCAGCCCCAGCATTTT.

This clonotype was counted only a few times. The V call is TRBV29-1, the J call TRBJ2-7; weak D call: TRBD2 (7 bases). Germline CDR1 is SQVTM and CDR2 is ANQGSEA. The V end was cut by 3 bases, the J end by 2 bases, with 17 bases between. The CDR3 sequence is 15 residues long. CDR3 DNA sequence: TGCAGCGTTGAGGACCCGGACGGGGGGCCCTACGAGCAGTACTTC. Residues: CSVEDPDGGPYEQYF.